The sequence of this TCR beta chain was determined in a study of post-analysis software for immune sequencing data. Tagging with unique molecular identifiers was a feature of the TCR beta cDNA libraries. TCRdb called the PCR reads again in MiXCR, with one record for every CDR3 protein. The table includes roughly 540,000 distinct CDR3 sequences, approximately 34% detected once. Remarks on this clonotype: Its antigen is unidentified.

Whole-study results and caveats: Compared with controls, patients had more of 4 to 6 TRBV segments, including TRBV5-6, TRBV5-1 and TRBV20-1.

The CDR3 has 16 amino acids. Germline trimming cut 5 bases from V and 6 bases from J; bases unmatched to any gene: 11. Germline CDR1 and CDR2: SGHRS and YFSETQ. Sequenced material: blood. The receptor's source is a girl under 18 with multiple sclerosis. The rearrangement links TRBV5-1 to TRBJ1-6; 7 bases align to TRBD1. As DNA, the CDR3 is TGCGCCAGCAGGCCACGGGGGACAGATAGTAATTCACCCCTCCACTTT. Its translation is CASRPRGTDSNSPLHF.